One sample yielded the 26 T cell receptor beta chains listed below, sequenced in a study of Graves' ophthalmopathy and Graves' hyperthyroidism. RNA served as the template for amplifying TCR beta CDR3 regions. An opening RT-PCR round employed HTBI primers and preceded a second-round multiplex PCR. TCRdb reanalysed the multiplex PCR reads using MiXCR and keeps one entry per CDR3 protein. The sample includes just over 400,000 distinct CDR3 sequences, 20% to 25% of them seen just once. Input material: peripheral blood. All receptors derive from a woman aged 18-29 years with stable Graves' hyperthyroidism.

This clonotype was recorded many times. The V call is TRBV7-2, the J call TRBJ1-1, with D possibly TRBD1 on 5 matching bases. This CDR3 has 13 amino acids. The germline V gene encodes CDR1 SGHTA and CDR2 FQGNSA. Trimming pared 1 base from V and 3 bases from J, leaving 6 bases between. CDR3 protein: CASSLGQYTEAFF. CDR3 in DNA: TGTGCCAGCAGCTTAGGACAGTACACTGAAGCTTTCTTT.

This clonotype was observed many times. This chain uses TRBV6-2 or TRBV6-3 with TRBJ1-1; TRBD1 agrees at 10 bases. V was clipped by 2 bases and J by 5 bases; unmatched bases: 14. The CDR3 loop spans 18 amino acids. Looked up from germline, CDR1 is MNHEY and CDR2 is SVGEGT. The CDR3 bases are TGTGCCAGCAGTTACCCGTCACCGGGACAGGGGATCGGAACTGAAGCTTTCTTT. Translated, it gives CASSYPSPGQGIGTEAFF.

The chain recombines TRBV6-5 with TRBJ1-1; D uncertain. Per the germline V gene, CDR1 is MNHEY and CDR2 is SVGAGI. Trimming took off 5 bases at V and 8 bases at J, with 21 bases between the two ends. This CDR3 contains 15 residues. The DNA of the CDR3 is TGTGCCAGCAGTACTTCCAGGCACGGGCGAACAGAAGCTTTCTTT. Translated, it gives CASSTSRHGRTEAFF.

In regard to this clonotype: The junction and the germline gene differ at one end; a read error may be behind it. The gene calls are TRBV4-3 and TRBJ2-5; 11 nucleotides align to TRBD2. Germline V CDR1 and CDR2: LGHNA, YSLEER. The CDR3 length is 15 residues. CDR3 loop: CASIQGSGRGETLYF. The CDR3 DNA is TGCGCCAGCATCCAAGGTAGCGGGAGGGGAGAGACCCTGTACTTC.

This clonotype showed up many times. The genes are TRBV7-2 and TRBJ2-7, with 11 bases identical to TRBD2. Looked up from germline, CDR1 is SGHTA and CDR2 is FQGNSA. Trimming at V came to 5 bases and at J to 13 bases, leaving 16 bases not matched to a gene. The CDR3 has 15 residues. This CDR3 is CASSLSRTSGSPRYF. CDR3 DNA sequence: TGTGCCAGCAGCCTATCCCGTACTAGCGGGAGCCCCAGATACTTC. Based on the CDR3 plus reference TRBV7-2 and TRBJ2-7, the full variable domain is GAGVSQSPSNKVTEKGKDVELRCDPISGHTALYWYRQSLGQGLEFLIYFQGNSAPDKSGLPSDRFSAERTGGSVSTLTIQRTQQEDSAVYLCASSLSRTSGSPRYFGPGTRLTVT.

This clonotype was detected ten times or more. The V and J genes are TRBV27 and TRBJ1-5; a weak D match, TRBD1 (6 bases). Trimming took off 7 bases at V and 7 bases at J, with 23 bases between the two ends. CDR1 MNHEY and CDR2 SMNVEV come from the germline V gene (reference sequence). The CDR3 extends over 16 amino acids. The CDR3 loop is CASNPCTGPWPQPQHF. The CDR3 DNA follows: TGTGCCAGCAACCCCTGCACAGGGCCATGGCCGCAGCCCCAGCATTTT.

The rearrangement joins TRBV20-1 to TRBJ1-5, with D tentatively TRBD1 (6 bases). The CDR3 sequence is 15 residues long. CDR1 and CDR2 (germline): DFQATT, SNEGSKA (reference sequence). The V gene lost 3 bases and the J gene lost 1 base, with 13 bases spanning the gap. The CDR3 DNA reads as TGCAGTGCTAGCCCCCCAGGGGCAAGCAATCAGCCCCAGCATTTT. It yields the protein CSASPPGASNQPQHF.

This clonotype was counted many times. J is TRBJ2-7 and V is TRBV12-3 or TRBV12-4; D is perhaps TRBD1 or TRBD2 (5 bases each). Between the trimmed V and J ends, which lost 6 bases and 3 bases, there was a span of 12 bases. The CDR3 contains 13 residues. The CDR3 DNA follows: TGTGCCAGCAGGGAGTGGGGGAGCTACGAGCAGTACTTC. Translation gives CASREWGSYEQYF.

The table lists this clonotype with many counts. The CDR3 DNA follows: TGCAGCATCCGGGGGCTAGCGGAGTACGAGCAGTACTTC. Translated: CSIRGLAEYEQYF. This chain uses TRBV20-1 with TRBJ2-7; tentatively, D is TRBD2 (7 bases). CDR3 length: 13 residues. Germline CDR1 reads DFQATT; CDR2 reads SNEGSKA (reference sequence).

This clonotype has a count of ten or more. The V and J genes are TRBV28 and TRBJ2-5, with 9 bases fitting TRBD2. Germline CDR1 MDHEN, CDR2 SYDVKM. After removal of 2 bases from V and 5 bases from J, the junction contained 6 bases not matched to a gene. The CDR3 sequence is 15 residues long. The CDR3 is CASSLGGGAFETQYF. The CDR3 DNA sequence: TGTGCCAGCAGTTTAGGCGGGGGGGCCTTTGAGACCCAGTACTTC.

This clonotype was counted ten times or more. This rearrangement joins TRBV10-1 to TRBJ2-6; TRBD2 might be the D (5 bases). Germline V gene sequence: CDR1 WNHNN, CDR2 SYGVQD (reference sequence). Trimming took 7 bases from V and 0 from J, leaving 10 bases between them. CDR3 size: 15 residues. The CDR3 sequence is CASKRGPSGANVLTF. The CDR3 DNA is TGCGCCAGCAAGCGAGGGCCCTCTGGGGCCAACGTCCTGACTTTC.

This clonotype has ten or more counts. The chain links TRBV7-2 to TRBJ1-1, with 7 bases matching TRBD1. CDR3 length equals 14 residues. J was trimmed by 14 bases and V by 3 bases; bases with no gene match: 15. The germline CDR1 and CDR2 sequences are SGHTA and FQGNSA. CDR3 sequence reads: CASSFSVGQAGMFF. In DNA, the CDR3 is TGTGCCAGCAGCTTTAGCGTCGGACAGGCAGGGATGTTCTTT.

This clonotype was picked up many times. The CDR3 is CASSQGSAEQYF. In DNA, the CDR3 is TGTGCCAGCAGCCAAGGAAGCGCCGAGCAGTACTTC. The genes are TRBV14 and TRBJ2-7; no firm D call. Germline assignment: CDR1 SGHDN and CDR2 FVKESK. This CDR3 has 12 amino acids. The V gene lost 1 base and the J gene lost 6 bases, with 7 bases spanning the gap.

This rearrangement joins TRBV9 to TRBJ1-3; D gene uncertain. The CDR3 covers 17 residues. V was pared by 4 bases and J by 6 bases, with 23 bases between. Looked up from germline, CDR1 is SGDLS and CDR2 is YYNGEE. The CDR3 nucleotides read TGTGCCAGCAGCAACCCGGACCCCAATTTTTATGTAAACACCATATATTTT. Its protein product is CASSNPDPNFYVNTIYF.

This clonotype appeared a few times. The genes are TRBV14 and TRBJ2-5, with D possibly TRBD1 on 5 matching bases. Trimming removed 2 bases at V and 0 bases at J, with 10 bases between. Germline assignment: CDR1 SGHDN and CDR2 FVKESK. This CDR3 comprises 15 residues. The CDR3 loop reads CASSQRQGYQETQYF. In nucleotides, the CDR3 is TGTGCCAGCAGCCAACGTCAGGGCTACCAAGAGACCCAGTACTTC.

The V gene is TRBV18, the J gene TRBJ2-7, with D maybe TRBD1 (6 bases). The CDR3 covers 12 residues. Trimming removed 8 bases from V and 2 bases from J, with 10 bases in between. Per the germline V gene, CDR1 is KGHSH and CDR2 is LQKENI. As DNA, the CDR3 is TGTGCCAGCGGACAGACCCCCTACGAGCAGTACTTC. Its protein is CASGQTPYEQYF.

This clonotype was seen many times. V is TRBV12-3 or TRBV12-4 and J is TRBJ1-1; a possible D gene is TRBD1 (5 bases). V was cut by 5 bases and J by 1 base, with 17 bases left in between. This CDR3 has 16 amino acids. CDR3 protein: CASSPLGPNRNTEAFF. The DNA of the CDR3 is TGTGCCAGCAGTCCTCTGGGGCCTAACAGGAACACTGAAGCTTTCTTT.

This clonotype was detected many times. CDR3 nucleotide sequence: TGTGCCAGTAATTCCGGAGGCTATGGCTACACCTTC. Amino acid sequence: CASNSGGYGYTF. J is TRBJ1-2 and V is TRBV19; no definite D call. The CDR3 has 12 amino acids. V was pared by 7 bases and J by 4 bases, with 10 bases between. From germline, CDR1 is LNHDA and CDR2 SQIVND (reference sequence).

On this clonotype itself: A much larger clonotype is one base distant, so this may be a read error. The chain employs TRBV20-1 and TRBJ2-7, with 10 bases fitting TRBD2. This CDR3 spans 16 amino acids. Germline CDR1 DFQATT, CDR2 SNEGSKA (reference sequence). In DNA form, the CDR3 reads TGCAGTGCTAGAGTCGAGACTAGCGGGTCCCCCTACGAGCGGTACTTC. Amino acids: CSARVETSGSPYERYF.

This clonotype was recorded many times. Here the CDR3 reads CASSLDRGTYGYTF. The CDR3 DNA reads TGTGCCAGCAGCTTAGATCGGGGGACCTATGGCTACACCTTC. This chain links TRBV7-2 with TRBJ1-2; the D gene is possibly TRBD1 (5 bases). Germline V lookup: CDR1 SGHTA, CDR2 FQGNSA. V was clipped by 1 base and J by 4 bases, with 10 bases between them. The CDR3 spans 14 residues.

The chain joins TRBV2 to TRBJ2-7; D is tentatively TRBD1 or TRBD2 (5 bases each). Trimming stripped 3 bases from V and 3 bases from J, with 12 bases between. This CDR3 comprises 14 residues. Germline-derived CDR1 and CDR2 are SNHLY and FYNNEI. CDR3 protein: CASSEDWDGYEQYF. The CDR3 region has the DNA TGTGCCAGCAGTGAGGATTGGGACGGCTACGAGCAGTACTTC. The full variable domain, rest sourced from reference TRBV2 and TRBJ2-7, is EPEVTQTPSHQVTQMGQEVILRCVPISNHLYFYWYRQILGQKVEFLVSFYNNEISEKSEIFDDQFSVERPDGSNFTLKIRSTKLEDSAMYFCASSEDWDGYEQYFGPGTRLTVT.

The rearrangement links TRBV5-1 to TRBJ1-1; no clear D. V lost 2 bases to trimming and J lost 3 bases, with 8 bases between them. The germline CDR1 and CDR2 sequences are SGHRS and YFSETQ. The CDR3 has 13 amino acids. CDR3 region: CASSLLQDTEAFF. Here the CDR3 DNA reads TGCGCCAGCAGCTTACTCCAGGACACTGAAGCTTTCTTT.

The chain couples TRBV9 to TRBJ1-5, with D unclear. Trimming took off 5 bases at V and 6 bases at J, with 15 bases between the two ends. The CDR3 covers 14 residues. Germline V CDR1 and CDR2: SGDLS, YYNGEE. The CDR3 DNA reads as TGTGCCAGCAGTCCGGGGTCTGGTAGTCAGCCCCAGCATTTT. Translated: CASSPGSGSQPQHF.

This clonotype was counted at least ten times. The chain is built from TRBV6-1 and TRBJ1-2; TRBD1 aligns across 7 bases. In germline, CDR1 is MNHNS, CDR2 SASEGT. J was trimmed by 4 bases and V by 6 bases; bases with no gene match: 11. The CDR3 runs to 15 residues. CDR3: CASSRDSRYGYGYTF. CDR3 DNA sequence: TGTGCCAGCAGCCGGGACAGCCGCTATGGCTATGGCTACACCTTC.

This clonotype was counted many times. The chain combines TRBV24-1 with TRBJ2-7; the match to TRBD1 covers 8 bases. Unmatched junction bases numbered 5, after V lost 5 bases and J lost 6 bases. The CDR3 has 13 residues. CDR1 and CDR2 from the germline V gene are KGHDR and SFDVKD. The CDR3 reads CATSARTGFEQYF. The CDR3 region has the DNA TGTGCCACCAGTGCCCGGACAGGGTTCGAGCAGTACTTC.

This clonotype was observed at least ten times. V gene TRBV29-1 combines with J gene TRBJ2-7; D may match TRBD1 or TRBD2 (5 bases each). Looked up from germline, CDR1 is SQVTM and CDR2 is ANQGSEA. V lost 7 bases to trimming and J lost 4 bases, with 20 bases between them. This CDR3 is 14 amino acids long. CDR3 amino acids: CSASAGTENYEQYF. Here the CDR3 DNA reads TGCAGCGCATCCGCCGGGACGGAAAATTACGAGCAGTACTTC.